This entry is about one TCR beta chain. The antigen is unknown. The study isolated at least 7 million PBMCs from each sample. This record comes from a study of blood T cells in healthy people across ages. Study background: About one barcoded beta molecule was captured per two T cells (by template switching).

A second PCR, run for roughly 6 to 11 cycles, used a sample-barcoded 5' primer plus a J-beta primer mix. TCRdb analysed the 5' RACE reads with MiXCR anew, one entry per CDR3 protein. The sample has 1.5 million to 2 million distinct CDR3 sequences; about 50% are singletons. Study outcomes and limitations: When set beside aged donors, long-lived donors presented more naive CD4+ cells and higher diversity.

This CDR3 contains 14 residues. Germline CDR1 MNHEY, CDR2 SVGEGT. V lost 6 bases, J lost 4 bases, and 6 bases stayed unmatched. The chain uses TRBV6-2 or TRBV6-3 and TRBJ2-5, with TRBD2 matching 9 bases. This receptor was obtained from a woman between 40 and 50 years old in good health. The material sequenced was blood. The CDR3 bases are TGTGCCAGCAGGAGTAGCGGGGGTGTAGAGACCCAGTACTTC. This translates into CASRSSGGVETQYF.